This T cell receptor beta chain stems from a study of response to subunit inactivated influenza vaccine. The length of the CDR3 is 13 residues. V was shortened by 1 base and J by 4 bases, with 8 bases between the two germline ends. Germline V gene data show CDR1 as MGHRA and CDR2 as YSYEKL. TCRdb independently ran MiXCR on the RT-PCR reads; one entry per CDR3 protein. The sample contains around 580,000 distinct CDR3 sequences, 14% of which appear only once. The receptor was derived from a man aged 50-60 years who received an inactivated influenza vaccine. The chain carries TRBV4-1 and TRBJ2-7, with D unclear. This material consisted of PBMCs from blood, taken roughly 12 days after vaccination. As DNA, the CDR3 is TGCGCCAGCAGCCAAGGAGTAGGGTACGAGCAGTACTTC. Its protein is CASSQGVGYEQYF.